The 21 T cell receptor beta chains reported below all come from one sample, sequenced in a study of T cell changes during pregnancy in multiple sclerosis. Produced via immunoSEQ multiplex PCR; TCRdb's table is partial and in-frame only. Counted here are some 40,000 clones, approximately 92% occurring once; the ten biggest clones make up 1.3%. The sample comprised peripheral blood. Receptor source: a female donor with multiple sclerosis, enrolled in a pregnancy study.

CDR3 protein: CASSSHRGPHEQFF. For the CDR3, the DNA is TGTGCCAGCAGCTCCCACAGGGGGCCCCATGAGCAGTTCTTC. The chain uses TRBV7-9 and TRBJ2-1; 9 nucleotides align to TRBD1. Germline assignment: CDR1 SEHNR and CDR2 FQNEAQ (reference sequence). The CDR3 consists of 14 residues. The ends lost 4 bases at V and 8 bases at J; junction bases unmatched: 6.

On this clone: Additional DNA sequences in this sample encode the identical CDR3. The DNA of the CDR3 is TGTGCCAGCTCACCACCGGGTTCTAACTATGGCTACACCTTC. As protein: CASSPPGSNYGYTF. The chain links TRBV18 to TRBJ1-2; D ambiguous. Trimming pared 0 bases from V and 0 bases from J, leaving 5 bases between. The CDR3 totals 14 residues. Germline V gives CDR1 KGHSH, CDR2 LQKENI. The entire variable domain, with the rest obtained from reference TRBV18 and TRBJ1-2, is as follows: NAGVMQNPRHLVRRRGQEARLRCSPMKGHSHVYWYRQLPEEGLKFMVYLQKENIIDESGMPKERFSAEFPKEGPSILRIQQVVRGDSAAYFCASSPPGSNYGYTFGSGTRLTVV.

DNA for the CDR3: TGTGCCAGCAGCTCCAGAAGGGGAGAGGGAAACATTCAGTACTTC. This encodes CASSSRRGEGNIQYF. This rearrangement joins TRBV9 to TRBJ2-4; possibly TRBD1 or TRBD2 for D (5 bases each). Trimming removed 4 bases from V and 6 bases from J, with 17 bases in between. CDR1 and CDR2 from the germline V gene are SGDLS and YYNGEE. The CDR3 sequence is 15 residues long. Supplemented by reference TRBV9 and TRBJ2-4, the full variable domain reads DSGVTQTPKHLITATGQRVTLRCSPRSGDLSVYWYQQSLDQGLQFLIQYYNGEERAKGNILERFSAQQFPDLHSELNLSSLELGDSALYFCASSSRRGEGNIQYFGAGTRLSVL.

In this sample, this clone turned up a few times. This sequence joins TRBV4-1 and TRBJ1-1; a weak D match, TRBD1 (5 bases). The CDR3 runs to 15 residues. Germline V lookup: CDR1 MGHRA, CDR2 YSYEKL. Trimming shortened V by 7 bases and J by 4 bases, and 19 bases separated the two germline ends. The CDR3 here is CASTLQRDGGTEAFF. DNA for the CDR3: TGCGCCAGCACCCTCCAGCGGGACGGGGGCACTGAAGCTTTCTTT.

The chain is built from TRBV18 and TRBJ2-1; D remains unclear. The germline V gene encodes CDR1 KGHSH and CDR2 LQKENI. The V gene lost 1 base and the J gene lost 7 bases, with 14 bases spanning the gap. CDR3 length: 15 residues. CDR3 sequence reads: CASSPQTRVANEQFF. The CDR3 region has the DNA TGTGCCAGCTCACCACAAACCCGGGTGGCAAATGAGCAGTTCTTC.

The chain couples TRBV28 to TRBJ2-2, with 7 bases identical to TRBD2. Germline loops: CDR1 MDHEN, CDR2 SYDVKM. The CDR3 is made up of 16 amino acids. Losses at the gene ends were 3 bases for V and 2 bases for J; bases not matched to a gene: 6. The chain's CDR3 is CASSLGGSANTGELFF. CDR3 coding DNA: TGTGCCAGCAGTTTGGGGGGGAGCGCTAACACCGGGGAGCTGTTTTTT. Drawing the rest from reference TRBV28 and TRBJ2-2, the complete variable domain is DVKVTQSSRYLVKRTGEKVFLECVQDMDHENMFWYRQDPGLGLRLIYFSYDVKMKEKGDIPEGYSVSREKKERFSLILESASTNQTSMYLCASSLGGSANTGELFFGEGSRLTVL.

The V gene is TRBV28, the J gene TRBJ1-5, with TRBD1 matching over 10 bases. The V and J ends lost 3 bases and 1 base, in that order; junction bases with no gene match: 9. Germline CDR1 is MDHEN and CDR2 is SYDVKM. The CDR3 length is 18 residues. The CDR3 sequence: CASSLLPGQGLSNQPQHF. The CDR3 bases are TGTGCCAGCAGTTTGCTACCGGGACAGGGGTTGAGCAATCAGCCCCAGCATTTT.

The J gene is TRBJ2-5, the V gene TRBV11-1; D is undetermined. Per the germline V gene, CDR1 is SGHAT and CDR2 is FQDESV (reference sequence). The V end lost 1 base, the J end lost 5 bases, and 8 bases lay between the germline ends. The CDR3 runs to 13 residues. The DNA of the CDR3 is TGTGCCAGCAGCTTAGTCTTGGTGGAGACCCAGTACTTC. Translated, it gives CASSLVLVETQYF.

The chain has TRBV18 and TRBJ1-5, with 7 bases aligning to TRBD1. V trimming: 3 bases; J trimming: 3 bases; junction bases outside the gene matches: 2. The CDR3 has 14 amino acids. Germline assignment: CDR1 KGHSH and CDR2 LQKENI. The CDR3, as DNA: TGTGCCAGCTCACCGGGGACAGACAATCAGCCCCAGCATTTT. It translates to CASSPGTDNQPQHF.

This chain links TRBV4-1 with TRBJ2-7; weak D call: TRBD1 (6 bases). In germline, CDR1 is MGHRA, CDR2 YSYEKL. Trimming took off 1 base at V and 1 base at J, with 17 bases between the two ends. CDR3 length: 17 amino acids. CDR3 region: CASSQGWDKGISYEQYF. The CDR3 coding sequence is TGCGCCAGCAGCCAAGGATGGGACAAGGGAATTTCCTACGAGCAGTACTTC.

This clone was recorded once. This chain uses TRBV27 with TRBJ1-4; D call uncertain. V lost 3 bases, J lost 4 bases, and 6 bases lay in between. CDR1 is MNHEY and CDR2 is SMNVEV in the germline V gene (reference sequence). This CDR3 comprises 13 residues. CDR3 residues: CASSLTINEKLFF. The CDR3 DNA reads as TGTGCCAGCAGTTTGACCATTAATGAAAAACTGTTTTTT. The entire variable domain, with the rest obtained from reference TRBV27 and TRBJ1-4, is as follows: EAQVTQNPRYLITVTGKKLTVTCSQNMNHEYMSWYRQDPGLGLRQIYYSMNVEVTDKGDVPEGYKVSRKEKRNFPLILESPSPNQTSLYFCASSLTINEKLFFGSGTQLSVL.

This chain joins TRBV9 and TRBJ2-1, with 9 bases that match TRBD2. This CDR3 has 14 amino acids. CDR1 SGDLS and CDR2 YYNGEE come from the germline V gene. Trimming removed 3 bases from V and 6 bases from J; junction bases left unmatched: 4. The CDR3 DNA reads TGTGCCAGCAGCGCGGGACTAGCTTTCAATGAGCAGTTCTTC. Protein product: CASSAGLAFNEQFF.

This chain links TRBV27 with TRBJ1-4, with 7 bases matching TRBD1. From germline, CDR1 is MNHEY and CDR2 SMNVEV (reference sequence). The CDR3 has 15 amino acids. The J segment lost 8 bases and the V segment lost 4 bases, leaving 10 bases of the junction unmatched. This chain's CDR3 is CASSSYRGYSEKLFF. CDR3 nucleotide sequence: TGTGCCAGCAGTTCGTACAGGGGTTACTCCGAAAAACTGTTTTTT.

This clone was counted between two and nine times. This chain connects TRBV5-4 to TRBJ2-1, with 7 bases aligning to TRBD2. This CDR3 contains 14 residues. CDR1 is SGHNT, CDR2 YYREEE, per germline (reference sequence). Germline trimming cut 8 bases from V and 4 bases from J; bases unmatched to any gene: 9. CDR3 amino acids: CASTERGRYNEQFF. The CDR3 nucleotides are TGTGCCAGTACGGAGCGGGGCCGTTACAATGAGCAGTTCTTC.

The CDR3 reads CASKPGGYTEAFF. CDR3 nucleotides: TGTGCCAGTAAACCGGGGGGCTACACTGAAGCTTTCTTT. The rearrangement joins TRBV19 to TRBJ1-1, with TRBD1 as a possible D gene (6 bases). V was pared by 7 bases and J by 3 bases, with 12 bases between. Germline loops: CDR1 LNHDA, CDR2 SQIVND (reference sequence). The CDR3 totals 13 residues.

V is TRBV10-3 and J is TRBJ2-1; maybe TRBD1 (5 bases). V gave up 5 bases and J gave up 7 bases, with 18 bases separating them. The CDR3 has 15 amino acids. Germline-derived CDR1 and CDR2 are ENHRY and SYGVKD. The CDR3 region has the DNA TGTGCCATCAGTCCTGTGGTGCCAGGGCGGAATGAGCAGTTCTTC. This encodes CAISPVVPGRNEQFF.

This clone was counted once. This sequence joins TRBV7-2 and TRBJ2-1, with 8 bases lining up with TRBD2. CDR3 size: 15 residues. CDR1 SGHTA and CDR2 FQGNSA come from the germline V gene. The junction had 11 bases not matched to a gene; V was cut back by 6 bases and J by 7 bases. The CDR3 DNA follows: TGTGCCAGCAGGCGTTCTGGGACTAGACAGAATGAGCAGTTCTTC. Protein: CASRRSGTRQNEQFF. Full variable domain (outside the CDR3, taken from reference TRBV7-2 and TRBJ2-1): GAGVSQSPSNKVTEKGKDVELRCDPISGHTALYWYRQSLGQGLEFLIYFQGNSAPDKSGLPSDRFSAERTGGSVSTLTIQRTQQEDSAVYLCASRRSGTRQNEQFFGPGTRLTVL.

The chain employs TRBV6-5 and TRBJ2-2; D not certain. CDR3 length equals 14 residues. Per germline, CDR1 MNHEY and CDR2 SVGAGI. V was cut by 5 bases and J by 2 bases, with 9 bases left in between. The DNA of the CDR3 is TGTGCCAGCAGTCCCGACGAAAACACCGGGGAGCTGTTTTTT. Amino acid sequence: CASSPDENTGELFF.

DNA of the CDR3: TGTGCCAGCAGCTTCTGGGGGAGTGGGGATACGCAGTATTTT. Amino acid sequence: CASSFWGSGDTQYF. The chain has TRBV5-5 and TRBJ2-3; D assignment may be TRBD1 or TRBD2 (5 bases each). CDR3 length: 14 residues. The V gene's germline CDR1 is SGHKS and CDR2 YYEKEE (reference sequence). V lost 2 bases to trimming and J lost 6 bases, with 13 bases between them.

This clone was counted between two and nine times. The chain joins TRBV20-1 to TRBJ2-7; D assignment may be TRBD1 or TRBD2 (5 bases each). This CDR3 has 11 amino acids. The germline gives CDR1 DFQATT, CDR2 SNEGSKA (reference sequence). Trimming cost V 6 bases and J 5 bases, with 11 bases left between them. The chain's CDR3 is CSAGVENEQYF. CDR3 nucleotide sequence: TGCAGTGCGGGGGTTGAAAACGAGCAGTACTTC.

The chain recombines TRBV13 with TRBJ2-3; possibly TRBD2 for D (6 bases). Per the germline V gene, CDR1 is PRHDT and CDR2 is FYEKMQ (reference sequence). The CDR3 runs 16 residues. Trimming removed 3 bases at V and 4 bases at J, with 17 bases between. The CDR3 protein is CASSFRGLPAADTQYF. CDR3 nucleotides: TGTGCCAGCAGCTTTCGAGGACTACCAGCCGCAGATACGCAGTATTTT.